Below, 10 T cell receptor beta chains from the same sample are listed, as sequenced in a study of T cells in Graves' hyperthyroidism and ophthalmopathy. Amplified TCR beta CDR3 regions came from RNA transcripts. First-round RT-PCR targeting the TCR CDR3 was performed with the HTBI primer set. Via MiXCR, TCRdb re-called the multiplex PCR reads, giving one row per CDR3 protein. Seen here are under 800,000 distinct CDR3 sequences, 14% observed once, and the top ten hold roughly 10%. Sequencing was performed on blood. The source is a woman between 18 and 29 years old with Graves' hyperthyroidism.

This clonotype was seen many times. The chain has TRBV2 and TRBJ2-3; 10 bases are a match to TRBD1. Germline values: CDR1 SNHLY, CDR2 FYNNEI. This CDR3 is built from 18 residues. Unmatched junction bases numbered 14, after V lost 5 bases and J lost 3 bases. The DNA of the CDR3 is TGTGCCAGCAGTCTTGACAGGGGGCGCCCCGCTACGACAGATACGCAGTATTTT. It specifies CASSLDRGRPATTDTQYF.

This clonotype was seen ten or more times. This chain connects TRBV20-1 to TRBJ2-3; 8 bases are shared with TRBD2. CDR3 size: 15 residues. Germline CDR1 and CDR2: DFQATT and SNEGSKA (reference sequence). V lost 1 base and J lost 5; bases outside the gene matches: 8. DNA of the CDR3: TGCAGTGCTAGAGCCGGGACTAGAGGGTTAGATACGCAGTATTTT. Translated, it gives CSARAGTRGLDTQYF.

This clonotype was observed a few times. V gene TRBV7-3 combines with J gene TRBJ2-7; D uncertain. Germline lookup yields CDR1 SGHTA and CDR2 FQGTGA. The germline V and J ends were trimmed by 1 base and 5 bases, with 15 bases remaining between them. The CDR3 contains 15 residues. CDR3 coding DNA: TGTGCCAGCAGCTTAAGGTTCATGAATCGGCACGAGCAGTACTTC. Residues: CASSLRFMNRHEQYF.

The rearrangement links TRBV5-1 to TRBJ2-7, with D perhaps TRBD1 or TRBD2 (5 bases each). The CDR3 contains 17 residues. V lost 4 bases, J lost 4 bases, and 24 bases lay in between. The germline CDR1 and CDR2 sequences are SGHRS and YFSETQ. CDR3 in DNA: TGCGCCAGCAGCGAATTTTTGGGGACGCAGCCAAGATACGAGCAGTACTTC. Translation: CASSEFLGTQPRYEQYF.

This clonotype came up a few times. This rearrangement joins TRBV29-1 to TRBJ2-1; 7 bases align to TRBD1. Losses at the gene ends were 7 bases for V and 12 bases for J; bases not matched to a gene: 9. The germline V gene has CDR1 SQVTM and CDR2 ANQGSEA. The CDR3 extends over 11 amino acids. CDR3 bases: TGCAGCGCTGAGTCGGACAGGTTGCAGTTCTTC. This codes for CSAESDRLQFF.

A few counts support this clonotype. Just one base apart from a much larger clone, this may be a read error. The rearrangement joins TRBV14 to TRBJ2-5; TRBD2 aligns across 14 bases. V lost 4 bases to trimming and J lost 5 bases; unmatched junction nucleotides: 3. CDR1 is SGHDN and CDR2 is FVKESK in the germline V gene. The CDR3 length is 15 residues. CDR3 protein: CASSLGLAGAETQYF. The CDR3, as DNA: TGTGCCAGCAGCCTGGGACTAGCGGGAGCGGAGACCCAGTACTTC.

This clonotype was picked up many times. The CDR3 spells CASSPMWGYEQYF. The CDR3 DNA reads as TGTGCCAGCAGTCCGATGTGGGGTTACGAGCAGTACTTC. The V call is TRBV11-2, the J call TRBJ2-7, with D unresolved. Trimming removed 6 bases from V and 4 bases from J, with 13 bases in between. This CDR3 is built from 13 residues. Germline V CDR1 and CDR2: SGHAT, FQNNGV.

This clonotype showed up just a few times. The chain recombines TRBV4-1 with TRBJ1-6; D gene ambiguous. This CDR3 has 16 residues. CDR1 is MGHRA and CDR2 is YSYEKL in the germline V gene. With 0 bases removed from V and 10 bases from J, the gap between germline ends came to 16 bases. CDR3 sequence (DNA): TGCGCCAGCAGCCAAGATCTTGGAGGGTTGGGCTCACCCCTCCACTTT. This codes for CASSQDLGGLGSPLHF.

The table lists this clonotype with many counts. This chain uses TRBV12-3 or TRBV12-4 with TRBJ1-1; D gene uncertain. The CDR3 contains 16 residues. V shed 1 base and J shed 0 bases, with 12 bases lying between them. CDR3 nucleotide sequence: TGTGCCAGCAGTTTAGGCAAGGTTACCATGAACACTGAAGCTTTCTTT. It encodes CASSLGKVTMNTEAFF.

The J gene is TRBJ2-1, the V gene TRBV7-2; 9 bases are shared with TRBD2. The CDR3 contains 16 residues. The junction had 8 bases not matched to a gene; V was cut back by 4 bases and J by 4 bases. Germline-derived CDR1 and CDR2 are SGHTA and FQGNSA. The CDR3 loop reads CASSSPGTSRYNEQFF. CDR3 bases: TGTGCCAGCAGCTCCCCCGGGACTAGCAGGTACAATGAGCAGTTCTTC.